A selection of T cell receptor beta chains follows, all from one sample in a study of CD8 T cells in ankylosing spondylitis. Each CDR3 protein is one row after TCRdb ran MiXCR on the 5' RACE reads. This table holds roughly 180,000 distinct CDR3 sequences, more than 10% found once. Source material: blood, either unsorted or a sorted T cell fraction (not recorded which). The receptors originated from a male donor with ankylosing spondylitis or in good health (not recorded which). CDR3s include the opening cysteine and the closing phenylalanine or tryptophan. The order of the fields is V gene, clone size, J gene, D gene, CDR3 DNA, CDR3 protein. A D gene is named only where the DNA matches it firmly. Size is omitted from some rows. Given values are once, few, many or a class for expanded clones.

TRBV5-4,.,TRBJ2-7,TRBD2,TGTGCCAGCAGCTTGGACCCGGGACTAGCGGGGGGGTACGAGCAGTACTTC,CASSLDPGLAGGYEQYF
TRBV9,.,TRBJ2-2,.,TGTGCCAGTCGGGGAGACCAAGGGGAGCTGTTTTTT,CASRGDQGELFF
TRBV12-3/TRBV12-4,.,TRBJ1-4,.,TGTGCCAGGACTCCTCCGGCGGAAAAACTGTTTTTT,CARTPPAEKLFF
TRBV30,.,TRBJ2-7,.,TGTGCCTGGACCCCCCAGGTCGCTTATTACGAGCAGTACTTC,CAWTPQVAYYEQYF
TRBV2,.,TRBJ2-7,.,TGTGCCAGCAGTGGGCCGCGCTACGAGCAGTACTTC,CASSGPRYEQYF
TRBV27,few,TRBJ2-7,.,TGTGCCAGCAGTTTAAGAGGCCACGAGCAGTACTTC,CASSLRGHEQYF
TRBV27,.,TRBJ2-1,TRBD2,TGTGCCAGCAGTTCAACCTGGACTAGCAGCGATGAGCAGTTCTTC,CASSSTWTSSDEQFF
TRBV5-1,many,TRBJ1-4,TRBD1,TGCGCCAGCAGCCCCGACAGGGTTAATGAAAAACTGTTTTTT,CASSPDRVNEKLFF
TRBV4-1,few,TRBJ2-7,.,TGCGCCAGCAGCCAAGAACCAGCGGAGTCCTACGAGCAGTACTTC,CASSQEPAESYEQYF
TRBV5-6,.,TRBJ2-7,.,TGTGCCAGCAGCGGGATTAGGATAGTTGACTACGAGCAGTACTTC,CASSGIRIVDYEQYF
TRBV20-1,few,TRBJ1-4,.,TGCAGTGCTAGAGATGAGAGTGGAAAACTGTTTTTT,CSARDESGKLFF
TRBV4-1,medium-sized,TRBJ2-1,TRBD2,TGCGCCAGCAGCCGGATCATTACGGCGGGAGGGGGCAATGAGCAGTTCTTC,CASSRIITAGGGNEQFF
TRBV27,.,TRBJ2-1,.,TGTGCCAGCAGTTTATGGATGGGGTACAATGAGCAGTTCTTC,CASSLWMGYNEQFF
TRBV6-1,.,TRBJ2-3,TRBD2,TGTGCCAGCAGTGAATGGGGACTAGCGACAGATACGCAGTATTTT,CASSEWGLATDTQYF
TRBV7-9,many,TRBJ2-4,.,TGTGCCAGCAGCTTTGCTGCTGAAGCCAAAAACATTCAGTACTTC,CASSFAAEAKNIQYF
TRBV2,few,TRBJ2-6,TRBD2,TGTGCCAGCAGTCTCGGGGGGGCAGGGCTCGCCAACGTCCTGACTTTC,CASSLGGAGLANVLTF
TRBV6-5,.,TRBJ1-4,.,TGTGCCAGCAGTTACTCCGGCAGCCTTAATGAAAAACTGTTTTTT,CASSYSGSLNEKLFF
TRBV11-2,.,TRBJ2-7,.,TGTGCCAGCAGCCGCCCGGGACGGAGCTCCTACGAGCAGTACTTC,CASSRPGRSSYEQYF
TRBV20-1,.,TRBJ1-6,TRBD1,TGCAGTGCTAGAGATCTAAGACAGGGGGACAATTCACCCCTCCACTTT,CSARDLRQGDNSPLHF